This T cell receptor beta chain was recovered during a study of blood T cell repertoires in COVID-19. Study context: The samples span acute and convalescent COVID-19 from the United States, Italy and Spain.

TCRdb's copy holds only in-frame clones and misses some; the assay was immunoSEQ multiplex PCR. The table shows 250,000 to 300,000 clones, with about 85% occurring only once. Trimming took 2 bases from V and 9 from J; bases not matched to a gene: 9. The CDR3 runs 16 residues. Germline V lookup: CDR1 KGHSH, CDR2 LQKENI. This clonotype originated in a man in his late teens or twenties with active or convalescent COVID-19. Sequences were obtained from peripheral blood. The rearrangement links TRBV18 to TRBJ2-1, with 11 bases fitting TRBD2. The CDR3 loop reads CASSPGTSGGRGEQFF. In nucleotides, the CDR3 is TGTGCCAGCTCACCAGGAACTAGCGGGGGCCGGGGTGAGCAGTTCTTC.